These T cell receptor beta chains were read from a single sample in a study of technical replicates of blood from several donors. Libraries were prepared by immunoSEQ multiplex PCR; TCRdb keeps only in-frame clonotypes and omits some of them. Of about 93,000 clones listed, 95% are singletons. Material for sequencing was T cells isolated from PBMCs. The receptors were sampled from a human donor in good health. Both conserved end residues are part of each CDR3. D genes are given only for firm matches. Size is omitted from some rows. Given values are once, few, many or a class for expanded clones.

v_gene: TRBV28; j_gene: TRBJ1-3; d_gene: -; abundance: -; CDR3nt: TGTGCCAGCAGTTACACGGGTTTCGCCGGAAACACCATATATTTT; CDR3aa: CASSYTGFAGNTIYF
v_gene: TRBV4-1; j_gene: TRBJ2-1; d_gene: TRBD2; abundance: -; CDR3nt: TGCGCCAGCAGCCAGATCCTGGCGGGAGTGGTCTACAATGAGCAGTTCTTC; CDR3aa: CASSQILAGVVYNEQFF
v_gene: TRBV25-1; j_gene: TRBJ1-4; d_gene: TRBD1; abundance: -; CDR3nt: TGTGCCAGCAGTGATTCTTTTGACAGGGGGGAAGAAAAACTGTTTTTT; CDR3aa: CASSDSFDRGEEKLFF
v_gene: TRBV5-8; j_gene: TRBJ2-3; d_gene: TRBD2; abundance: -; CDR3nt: TGTGCCAGCAGCGCCGGACTAGCGGGAGAATCGGATACGCAGTATTTT; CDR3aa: CASSAGLAGESDTQYF
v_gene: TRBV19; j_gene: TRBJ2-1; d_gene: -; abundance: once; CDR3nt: TGTGCCAGTGTCGCTAGGGGCATCTCCTACAATGAGCAGTTCTTC; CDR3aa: CASVARGISYNEQFF
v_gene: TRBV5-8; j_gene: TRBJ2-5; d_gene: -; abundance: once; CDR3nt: TGTGCCAGCAGCTTGATGTATTCCGAGACCCAGTACTTC; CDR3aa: CASSLMYSETQYF
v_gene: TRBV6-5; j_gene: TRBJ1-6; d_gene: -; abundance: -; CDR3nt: TGTGCCAGCAGTTTCTTCACCGGGCCCCTCCACTTT; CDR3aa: CASSFFTGPLHF
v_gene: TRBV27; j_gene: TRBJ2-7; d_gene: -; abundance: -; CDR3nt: TGTGCCAGCAGTTTATCACCCGGGACAACGGAGCAGTACTTC; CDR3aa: CASSLSPGTTEQYF
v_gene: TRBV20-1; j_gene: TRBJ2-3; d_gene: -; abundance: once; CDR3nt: TGCAGTGCCCAGCGAACGCAGTATTTT; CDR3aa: CSAQRTQYF
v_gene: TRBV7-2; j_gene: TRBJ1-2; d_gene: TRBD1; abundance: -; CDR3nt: TGTGCCAGCAGCTTAGCGGGACAGGCTTATGGCTACACCTTC; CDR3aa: CASSLAGQAYGYTF
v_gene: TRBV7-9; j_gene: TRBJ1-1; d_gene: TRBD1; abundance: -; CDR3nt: TGTGCCAGCAGCACAGACAGGGGGCCGAACACTGAAGCTTTCTTT; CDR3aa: CASSTDRGPNTEAFF
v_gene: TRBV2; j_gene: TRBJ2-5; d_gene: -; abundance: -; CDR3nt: TGTGCCAGCCGGGACTTAAAGCAAGAGACCCAGTACTTC; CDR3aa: CASRDLKQETQYF
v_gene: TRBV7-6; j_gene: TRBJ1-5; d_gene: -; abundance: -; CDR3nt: TGTGCCAGCAGCCCCGCGGGGTACCCGCCCCAGCATTTT; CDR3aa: CASSPAGYPPQHF
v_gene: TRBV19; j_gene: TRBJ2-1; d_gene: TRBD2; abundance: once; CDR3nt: TGTGCCAGTAGATCCGGGGGACTAGATAACAATGAGCAGTTCTTC; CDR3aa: CASRSGGLDNNEQFF